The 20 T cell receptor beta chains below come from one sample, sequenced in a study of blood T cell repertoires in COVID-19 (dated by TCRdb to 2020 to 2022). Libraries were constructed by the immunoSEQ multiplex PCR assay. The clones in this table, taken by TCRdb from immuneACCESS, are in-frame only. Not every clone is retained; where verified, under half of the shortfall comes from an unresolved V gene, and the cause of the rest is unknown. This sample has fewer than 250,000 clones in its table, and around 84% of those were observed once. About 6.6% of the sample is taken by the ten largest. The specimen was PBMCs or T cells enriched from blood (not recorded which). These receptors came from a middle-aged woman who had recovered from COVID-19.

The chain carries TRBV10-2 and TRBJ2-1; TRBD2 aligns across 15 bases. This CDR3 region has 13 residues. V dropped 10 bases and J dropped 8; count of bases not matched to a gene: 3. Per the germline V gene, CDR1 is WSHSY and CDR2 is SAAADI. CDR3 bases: TGCGCCACGGGACTAGCGGGAGGATATGAGCAGTTCTTC. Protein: CATGLAGGYEQFF.

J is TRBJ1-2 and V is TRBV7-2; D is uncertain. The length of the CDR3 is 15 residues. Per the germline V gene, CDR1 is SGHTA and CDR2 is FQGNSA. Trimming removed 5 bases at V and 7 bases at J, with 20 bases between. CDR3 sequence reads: CASSIEGRARGGYTF. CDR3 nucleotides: TGTGCCAGCAGCATAGAGGGTCGGGCGCGGGGTGGCTACACCTTC.

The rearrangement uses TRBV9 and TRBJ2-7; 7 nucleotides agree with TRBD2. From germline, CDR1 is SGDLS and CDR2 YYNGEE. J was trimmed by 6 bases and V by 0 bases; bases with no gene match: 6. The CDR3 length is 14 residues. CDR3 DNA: TGTGCCAGCAGCGTAGGGGCGGGAGTGGGCGAGCAGTACTTC. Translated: CASSVGAGVGEQYF.

The CDR3 nucleotides read TGTGCCAGCAGCAGAGCCGGGTCTGAAGCTTTCTTT. Residues: CASSRAGSEAFF. The V and J genes are TRBV28 and TRBJ1-1; D is undetermined. CDR3 length: 12 residues. Germline V gives CDR1 MDHEN, CDR2 SYDVKM. V lost 6 bases to trimming and J lost 6 bases, with 11 bases between them.

CDR3 coding DNA: TGTGCCAGCAGCTTAGTTATCTATGAGCAGTTCTTC. This encodes CASSLVIYEQFF. This chain connects TRBV11-2 to TRBJ2-1, with D unresolved. The V end was cut by 1 base, the J end by 8 bases, with 6 bases between. The CDR3 consists of 12 residues. CDR1 is SGHAT and CDR2 is FQNNGV in the germline V gene.

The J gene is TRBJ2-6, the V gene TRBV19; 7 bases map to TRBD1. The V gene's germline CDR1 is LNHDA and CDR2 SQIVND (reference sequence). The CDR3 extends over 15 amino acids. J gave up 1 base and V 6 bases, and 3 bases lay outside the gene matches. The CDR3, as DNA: TGTGCCAGTAGCGACAGGGCTTCTGGGGCCAACGTCCTGACTTTC. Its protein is CASSDRASGANVLTF.

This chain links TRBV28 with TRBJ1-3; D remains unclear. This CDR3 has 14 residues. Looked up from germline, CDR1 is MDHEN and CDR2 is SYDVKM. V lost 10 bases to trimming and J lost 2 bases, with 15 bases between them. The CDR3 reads CATAEGRAGNTIYF. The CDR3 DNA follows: TGTGCCACCGCGGAAGGGAGGGCTGGAAACACCATATATTTT.

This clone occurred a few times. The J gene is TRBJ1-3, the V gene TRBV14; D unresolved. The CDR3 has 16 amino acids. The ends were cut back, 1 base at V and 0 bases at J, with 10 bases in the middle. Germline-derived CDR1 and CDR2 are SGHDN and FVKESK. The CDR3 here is CASSQVSTISGNTIYF. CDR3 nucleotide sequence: TGTGCCAGCAGCCAAGTGTCTACGATCTCTGGAAACACCATATATTTT.

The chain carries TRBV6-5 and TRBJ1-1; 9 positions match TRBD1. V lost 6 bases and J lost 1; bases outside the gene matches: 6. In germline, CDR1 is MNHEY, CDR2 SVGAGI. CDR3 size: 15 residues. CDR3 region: CASRTGGERNTEAFF. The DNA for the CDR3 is TGTGCCAGCAGAACAGGGGGCGAAAGGAACACTGAAGCTTTCTTT.

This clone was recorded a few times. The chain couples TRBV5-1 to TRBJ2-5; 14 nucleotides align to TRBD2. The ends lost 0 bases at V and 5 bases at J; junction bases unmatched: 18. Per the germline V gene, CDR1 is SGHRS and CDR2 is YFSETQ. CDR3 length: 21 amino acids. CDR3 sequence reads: CASSLATRLAGGPSGEETQYF. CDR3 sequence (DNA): TGCGCCAGCAGCTTGGCCACTAGACTAGCGGGAGGGCCCTCGGGGGAGGAGACCCAGTACTTC.

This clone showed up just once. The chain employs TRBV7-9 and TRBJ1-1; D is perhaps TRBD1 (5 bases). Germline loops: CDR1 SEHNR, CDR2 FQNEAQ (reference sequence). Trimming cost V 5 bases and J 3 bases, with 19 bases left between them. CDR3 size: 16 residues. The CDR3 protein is CASSDTGTALDTEAFF. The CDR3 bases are TGTGCCAGCAGCGATACAGGAACCGCTCTGGACACTGAAGCTTTCTTT.

CDR3 residues: CASSLDRNQNEKLFF. In DNA, the CDR3 is TGTGCCAGCTCACTCGACAGGAACCAAAATGAAAAACTGTTTTTT. The rearrangement joins TRBV18 to TRBJ1-4; tentative D call: TRBD1 (6 bases). CDR1 is KGHSH, CDR2 LQKENI, per germline. This CDR3 is 15 amino acids long. Trimming pared 4 bases from V and 5 bases from J, leaving 14 bases between.

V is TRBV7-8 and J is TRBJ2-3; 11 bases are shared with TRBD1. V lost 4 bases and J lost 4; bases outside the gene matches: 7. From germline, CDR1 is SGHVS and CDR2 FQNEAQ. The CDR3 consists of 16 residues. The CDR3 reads CASSYLRGQGADTQYF. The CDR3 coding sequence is TGTGCCAGCAGCTATCTCCGGGGACAGGGGGCAGATACGCAGTATTTT.

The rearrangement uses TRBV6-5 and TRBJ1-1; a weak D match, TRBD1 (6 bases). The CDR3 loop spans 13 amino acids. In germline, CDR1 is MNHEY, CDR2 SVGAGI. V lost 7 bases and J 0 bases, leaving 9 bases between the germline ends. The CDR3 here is CASTGQMNTEAFF. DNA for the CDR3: TGTGCCAGCACCGGACAGATGAACACTGAAGCTTTCTTT.

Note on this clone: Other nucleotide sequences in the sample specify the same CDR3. CDR3 residues: CASSPRDSYEQYV. The CDR3 DNA is TGTGCCAGCTCACCTAGGGACAGCTACGAGCAGTACGTC. This chain links TRBV18 with TRBJ2-7; 7 nucleotides match TRBD1. CDR3 size: 13 residues. Germline V lookup: CDR1 KGHSH, CDR2 LQKENI. V dropped 3 bases and J dropped 3; count of bases not matched to a gene: 2.

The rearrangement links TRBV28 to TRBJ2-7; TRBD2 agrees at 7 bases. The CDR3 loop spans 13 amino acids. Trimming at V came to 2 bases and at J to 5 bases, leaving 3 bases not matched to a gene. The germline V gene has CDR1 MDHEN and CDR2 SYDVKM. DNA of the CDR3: TGTGCCAGCAGTTTAGCCGGGAGGCACGAGCAGTACTTC. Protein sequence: CASSLAGRHEQYF.

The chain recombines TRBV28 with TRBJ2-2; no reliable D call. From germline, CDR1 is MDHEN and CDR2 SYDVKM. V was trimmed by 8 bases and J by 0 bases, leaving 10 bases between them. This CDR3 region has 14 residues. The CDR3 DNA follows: TGTGCCAGCCTAGAATCCACGAACACCGGGGAGCTGTTTTTT. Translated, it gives CASLESTNTGELFF.

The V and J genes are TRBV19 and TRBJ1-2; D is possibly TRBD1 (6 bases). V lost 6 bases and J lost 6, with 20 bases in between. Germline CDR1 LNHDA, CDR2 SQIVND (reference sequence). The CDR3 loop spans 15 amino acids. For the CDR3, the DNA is TGTGCCAGTAGCTCCACAGGGTGGGGTTGGGATGGCTACACCTTC. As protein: CASSSTGWGWDGYTF.

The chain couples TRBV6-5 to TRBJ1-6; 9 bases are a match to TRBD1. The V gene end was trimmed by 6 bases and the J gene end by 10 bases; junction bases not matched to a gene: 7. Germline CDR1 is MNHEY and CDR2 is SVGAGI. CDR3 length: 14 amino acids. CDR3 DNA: TGTGCCAGCAGACTACAGGGGGCTGGGTCACCCCTCCACTTT. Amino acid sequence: CASRLQGAGSPLHF.

The DNA for the CDR3 is TGTGCCAGCACCCCAGGGGCGAAGTCCTACAATGAGCAGTTCTTC. Amino acids: CASTPGAKSYNEQFF. The chain carries TRBV2 and TRBJ2-1; tentative D call: TRBD1 (6 bases). The V end lost 7 bases, the J end lost 1 base, and 14 bases lay between the germline ends. The CDR3 runs to 15 residues. Per the germline V gene, CDR1 is SNHLY and CDR2 is FYNNEI.